A selection of T cell receptor beta chains follows, all from one sample in a study of cytomegalovirus exposure and HLA in healthy donors. Libraries were prepared by immunoSEQ multiplex PCR; TCRdb keeps only in-frame clonotypes and omits some of them. The data show about 160,000 clones, around four fifths seen once. Sequencing was done on a sample of PBMCs. These TCRs come from a woman in her fifties or sixties in good health and CMV-seronegative. Both conserved end residues are part of each CDR3. A D gene is named only where the DNA matches it firmly. Expanded clones get a size class; other rows say once, few or many, or leave the size out.

v_call,d_call,j_call,clone_size,cdr3_aa,cdr3_nt
TRBV5-4,TRBD1,TRBJ1-1,NA,CASSFPGQENTEAFF,TGTGCCAGCAGCTTCCCCGGACAGGAGAACACTGAAGCTTTCTTT
TRBV28,NA,TRBJ2-5,NA,CASIGGRETQYF,TGTGCCAGCATAGGGGGACGAGAGACCCAGTACTTC
TRBV2,TRBD2,TRBJ2-5,NA,CASSNLGLATETQYF,TGTGCCAGCAGTAATCTAGGACTAGCGACAGAGACCCAGTACTTC
TRBV28,NA,TRBJ1-5,NA,CASSSPGWDYSNQPQHF,TGTGCCAGCAGTTCCCCGGGGTGGGATTATAGCAATCAGCCCCAGCATTTT
TRBV7-2,NA,TRBJ1-1,once,CASSLAAGNTEAFF,TGTGCCAGCAGCTTAGCGGCTGGGAACACTGAAGCTTTCTTT
TRBV9,NA,TRBJ1-1,NA,CASSVGGSFNTEAFF,TGTGCCAGCAGCGTAGGAGGCTCATTCAACACTGAAGCTTTCTTT
TRBV6-5,NA,TRBJ1-2,few,CASSKTGYYGYTF,TGTGCCAGCAGTAAGACAGGCTACTATGGCTACACCTTC
TRBV9,TRBD1,TRBJ2-1,NA,CASSANPPGGYGEQFF,TGTGCCAGCAGCGCGAACCCCCCAGGGGGATATGGTGAGCAGTTCTTC
TRBV28,TRBD1,TRBJ1-1,NA,CASSFWTGGTEAFF,TGTGCCAGCAGCTTCTGGACAGGGGGCACTGAAGCTTTCTTT
TRBV9,NA,TRBJ2-7,NA,CASSVEDFPNEQYF,TGTGCCAGCAGCGTAGAGGACTTCCCCAACGAGCAGTACTTC
TRBV10-3,TRBD1,TRBJ1-2,NA,CAISDDRGGYYGYTF,TGTGCCATCAGTGATGACAGGGGTGGGTACTATGGCTACACCTTC
TRBV6-5,NA,TRBJ2-7,NA,CASSYGDSSYEQYF,TGTGCCAGCAGTTACGGCGACAGCTCCTACGAGCAGTACTTC
TRBV2,TRBD1,TRBJ1-4,few,CASRGQLEKLFF,TGTGCCAGCAGGGGACAGTTAGAAAAACTGTTTTTT
TRBV6-5,TRBD1,TRBJ2-7,NA,CASTRTGPYEQYF,TGTGCCAGCACCAGGACAGGTCCCTACGAGCAGTACTTC
TRBV7-8,NA,TRBJ2-7,NA,CASSRTTGYEQYF,TGTGCCAGCAGCAGAACTACAGGCTACGAGCAGTACTTC
TRBV9,TRBD1,TRBJ1-1,few,CASSKGAGTEAFF,TGTGCCAGCAGCAAGGGGGCGGGCACTGAAGCTTTCTTT
TRBV27,NA,TRBJ2-7,once,CASSLSRWDIQGSTYEQYF,TGTGCCAGCAGTTTATCGAGATGGGACATTCAGGGATCGACTTACGAGCAGTACTTC
TRBV28,NA,TRBJ2-7,NA,CASSLLGGEQYF,TGTGCCAGCAGTTTGTTGGGGGGCGAGCAGTACTTC
TRBV10-1,NA,TRBJ1-1,NA,CASSSNRVNTEAFF,TGCGCCAGCAGCTCTAACAGGGTGAACACTGAAGCTTTCTTT
TRBV19,TRBD2,TRBJ2-1,once,CASYKGRTSGSSYNEQFF,TGTGCCAGCTATAAGGGCCGGACTAGCGGAAGCTCCTACAATGAGCAGTTCTTC
TRBV27,NA,TRBJ2-1,few,CASSLGGYNEQFF,TGTGCCAGCAGTTTAGGAGGCTACAATGAGCAGTTCTTC
TRBV7-2,TRBD2,TRBJ2-2,NA,CASRTAGGNTGELFF,TGTGCCAGCAGAACGGCGGGGGGCAACACCGGGGAGCTGTTTTTT
TRBV6-1,NA,TRBJ1-5,few,CASYPGGVNQPQHF,TGTGCCAGCTACCCGGGGGGGGTCAATCAGCCCCAGCATTTT
TRBV13,TRBD1,TRBJ2-7,NA,CASSFGGTGDYEQYF,TGTGCCAGCAGCTTTGGCGGGACAGGGGACTACGAGCAGTACTTC
TRBV2,NA,TRBJ2-7,NA,CASRRDSNEQYF,TGTGCCAGCAGACGGGACTCCAACGAGCAGTACTTC